The entry below describes one T cell receptor (beta chain). In this sample, this clonotype turned up many times. This clone's antigen is unknown. No base qualities exist here, and no much larger clone lies one base off it. The record originates from a study of CD8 T cells in ankylosing spondylitis (dated by TCRdb to about 2017). Background on the whole study: The study set out to find disease-linked TCR variants by profiling T cell receptor beta repertoires in ankylosing spondylitis patients and healthy donors. In total, the full study cohort was made up of 85 to 140 healthy donors and 20 to 25 ankylosing spondylitis patients. Samples of peripheral blood were taken, and for ankylosing spondylitis patients, synovial fluid was collected as well.

The germline V gene supplies CDR1 SQVTM and CDR2 ANQGSEA. Cut back by 2 bases and 7 bases, the V and J ends lie 9 bases apart. Including the terminal cysteine and phenylalanine, the CDR3 comprises 12 residues. The read is trimmed to its CDR3 DNA, 36 bases read in frame from base 1. Results and caveats for the whole study, not just this receptor: The disease-linked clones were reported as significantly enriched in matched synovial fluid samples from ankylosing spondylitis patients. In peripheral blood, the disease-linked clones were found at relatively low frequencies and had a CD8+ phenotype. Blood from ankylosing spondylitis patients appeared to be characterized by a TCR beta motif composed of under 10 highly homologous amino acid variants. Some of the motif variants had been reported before in the synovial fluid and blood of reactive arthritis patients, a finding that suggests common disease-initiation mechanisms.

Sequencing was carried out with an Illumina HiSeq 2500. Quantitative 5'-RACE with molecular barcodes was the method used to prepare the TCR beta libraries. The original pipeline was this. A new computational method based on a probabilistic model of VDJ rearrangement was used to identify disease-linked TCR variants. TCRdb redid the processing of the public reads, applying fastp at Q25 and MiXCR, and retained in-frame beta chains. Each entry merges the rows of one CDR3 protein and shows their most common DNA and genes. These V and J calls derive from TCRdb rather than the authors' analysis. The sample profile shows under 250,000 distinct CDR3 sequences; 5.5% to 7.5% of them were found once. 11% to 15% of the sample is in the top ten clones.

The receptor was isolated from a male donor with ankylosing spondylitis. The receptor chain draws on TRBV29-1 and TRBJ2-1, with the D gene uncertain. Material: blood, either unsorted or a sorted T cell fraction (not recorded which). The CDR3 reads CSVESHYNEQFF. The DNA sequence is TGCAGCGTTGAATCCCATTATAATGAGCAGTTCTTC.